Each of the 30 T cell receptor beta chains below was sequenced from the same sample in a study of shared clonotypes between healthy human individuals. Selected positively for CCR7 and CD45RO-negative, naive CD8 cells excluded terminally differentiated effector memory CD45RA+ cells. This table comes from immunoSEQ multiplex PCR, and its TCRdb copy is limited to in-frame clones, with some not included. The sample yields 700,000 to 950,000 clones, around 96% seen once. Material for sequencing was naive CD8+ T cells sorted from blood. The receptors come from a man aged 25-45 years in good health.

The rearrangement links TRBV4-3 to TRBJ2-7; TRBD2 might be the D (5 bases). The germline gives CDR1 LGHNA, CDR2 YSLEER. Deletions cut 0 bases from V and 2 bases from J, with 5 bases between. The CDR3 loop spans 13 amino acids. Written as DNA, the CDR3 is TGCGCCAGCAGCCAAGACGGGACCTACGAGCAGTACTTC. It is translated as CASSQDGTYEQYF.

V is TRBV7-9 and J is TRBJ2-6; maybe TRBD1 (5 bases). The V gene's germline CDR1 is SEHNR and CDR2 FQNEAQ (reference sequence). V was trimmed by 4 bases and J by 0 bases, leaving 13 bases between them. The CDR3 extends over 17 amino acids. CDR3 in amino acids: CASSWPAGISGANVLTF. The CDR3 DNA reads TGTGCCAGCAGCTGGCCGGCAGGGATCTCTGGGGCCAACGTCCTGACTTTC.

With respect to this clone: The sample holds other DNA sequences that translate to the same CDR3. The chain carries TRBV7-6 and TRBJ2-7; unclear D gene. Germline V gene lookup returns CDR1 SGHVS and CDR2 FNYEAQ. The CDR3 length is 13 residues. Deletions cut 1 base from V and 3 bases from J, with 7 bases between. The DNA for the CDR3 is TGTGCCAGCAGCTTAGGGTCCGGCTACGAGCAGTACTTC. Residues: CASSLGSGYEQYF.

This clone was counted once. This sequence joins TRBV7-9 and TRBJ2-7; D remains ambiguous. In germline, CDR1 is SEHNR, CDR2 FQNEAQ (reference sequence). CDR3 length: 14 residues. V shed 4 bases and J shed 0 bases, with 10 bases lying between them. The CDR3 bases are TGTGCCAGCAGCTCCCCCAACGCCTCCTACGAGCAGTACTTC. This sequence encodes CASSSPNASYEQYF.

This rearrangement joins TRBV7-2 to TRBJ1-1; D is undetermined. V dropped 2 bases and J dropped 0 bases, with 10 bases sitting between them. Germline V gene lookup returns CDR1 SGHTA and CDR2 FQGNSA. The CDR3 consists of 15 residues. The CDR3 DNA reads as TGTGCCAGCAGCTTAACGGAGACATTGAACACTGAAGCTTTCTTT. Translating it yields CASSLTETLNTEAFF.

This sequence joins TRBV7-9 and TRBJ2-1; a weak D match, TRBD2 (6 bases). The germline V gene encodes CDR1 SEHNR and CDR2 FQNEAQ (reference sequence). This CDR3 has 17 residues. The germline V and J ends were trimmed by 1 base and 3 bases, with 16 bases remaining between them. The CDR3 region is CASSLVPGGLHYNEQFF. The CDR3 DNA follows: TGTGCCAGCAGCTTAGTGCCTGGGGGACTGCACTACAATGAGCAGTTCTTC.

This rearrangement joins TRBV27 to TRBJ1-5; possibly TRBD1 for D (5 bases). This CDR3 contains 14 residues. CDR1 and CDR2 from the germline V gene are MNHEY and SMNVEV (reference sequence). V was trimmed by 4 bases and J by 7 bases, leaving 14 bases between them. Written as DNA, the CDR3 is TGTGCCAGCAGTTCGACCCAGGGTTTCCAGCCCCAGCATTTT. It specifies CASSSTQGFQPQHF.

J is TRBJ2-1 and V is TRBV7-2; D perhaps matches TRBD2 (6 bases). In germline, CDR1 is SGHTA, CDR2 FQGNSA. The CDR3 spans 14 residues. V gave up 4 bases and J gave up 8 bases, with 15 bases separating them. The CDR3 DNA follows: TGTGCCAGCAGCTCGAATCGGAGGGTTGATGAGCAGTTCTTC. Its translation is CASSSNRRVDEQFF.

The chain links TRBV4-2 to TRBJ1-1, with a possible D match to TRBD1 (6 bases). Trimming removed 0 bases at V and 2 bases at J, with 10 bases between. The germline gives CDR1 LGHNA, CDR2 YNFKEQ. CDR3 size: 15 residues. For the CDR3, the DNA is TGTGCCAGCAGCCAAGAAACAGGGACCAACACTGAAGCTTTCTTT. Protein: CASSQETGTNTEAFF.

The V gene is TRBV19, the J gene TRBJ1-5, with D uncertain. This CDR3 has 15 residues. The germline V gene encodes CDR1 LNHDA and CDR2 SQIVND (reference sequence). V shed 7 bases and J shed 3 bases, with 16 bases lying between them. The CDR3 bases are TGTGCCAGTAAAGATCCTGGACTTCCCAATCAGCCCCAGCATTTT. It translates to CASKDPGLPNQPQHF.

This chain links TRBV6-4 with TRBJ2-3, with 8 bases fitting TRBD2. Trimming cost V 3 bases and J 4 bases; bases outside gene matches: 6. Germline V CDR1 and CDR2: MRHNA, SNTAGT. The CDR3 has 15 residues. CDR3 coding DNA: TGTGCCAGCAGTGAGAATAGCGGGAACGCAGATACGCAGTATTTT. Translating it yields CASSENSGNADTQYF.

As concerns this clone: The sample holds other DNA sequences that translate to the same CDR3. This sequence joins TRBV4-1 and TRBJ2-7; unclear D gene. With 0 bases removed from V and 3 bases from J, the gap between germline ends came to 9 bases. CDR3 size: 14 residues. The germline gives CDR1 MGHRA, CDR2 YSYEKL. The CDR3 bases are TGCGCCAGCAGCCAAGATCCCGGCAGCTACGAGCAGTACTTC. Protein sequence: CASSQDPGSYEQYF.

This chain uses TRBV6-6 with TRBJ2-1; D is ambiguous. From germline, CDR1 is MNHNY and CDR2 SVGAGI (reference sequence). V lost 7 bases to trimming and J lost 0 bases, with 10 bases between them. The CDR3 spans 14 residues. Here the CDR3 DNA reads TGTGCCAGCACCCAGTACCACTCCTACAATGAGCAGTTCTTC. Translation gives CASTQYHSYNEQFF.

This clone has just a few counts. This specimen includes other DNA sequences encoding the same CDR3. This chain connects TRBV29-1 to TRBJ2-5, with D unresolved. The V end lost 6 bases, the J end lost 5 bases, and 4 bases lay between the germline ends. Germline values: CDR1 SQVTM, CDR2 ANQGSEA. CDR3 length: 9 amino acids. The CDR3 reads CSVGETQYF. In DNA form, the CDR3 reads TGCAGCGTCGGTGAGACCCAGTACTTC.

The chain uses TRBV5-1 and TRBJ1-1; TRBD1 might be the D (5 bases). The germline gives CDR1 SGHRS, CDR2 YFSETQ. This CDR3 has 14 amino acids. Trimming shortened V by 3 bases and J by 4 bases, and 13 bases separated the two germline ends. CDR3 amino acids: CASSWQGGGTEAFF. The CDR3 nucleotides read TGCGCCAGCAGCTGGCAGGGTGGGGGCACTGAAGCTTTCTTT.

The V call is TRBV28, the J call TRBJ2-7, with TRBD2 as a possible D gene (5 bases). V was shortened by 6 bases and J by 1 base, with 10 bases between the two germline ends. Germline values: CDR1 MDHEN, CDR2 SYDVKM. The CDR3 extends over 13 amino acids. The CDR3, as DNA: TGTGCCAGCAGAACCGGGAATTCCTACGAGCAGTACTTC. This codes for CASRTGNSYEQYF. Based on the CDR3 plus reference TRBV28 and TRBJ2-7, the full variable domain is DVKVTQSSRYLVKRTGEKVFLECVQDMDHENMFWYRQDPGLGLRLIYFSYDVKMKEKGDIPEGYSVSREKKERFSLILESASTNQTSMYLCASRTGNSYEQYFGPGTRLTVT.

J is TRBJ2-7 and V is TRBV7-9; tentative D call: TRBD2 (5 bases). The CDR3 covers 14 residues. The germline gives CDR1 SEHNR, CDR2 FQNEAQ (reference sequence). V shed 5 bases and J shed 5 bases, with 16 bases lying between them. The CDR3, as DNA: TGTGCCAGCAGCGCTACTATTCGGGGAAACGAGCAGTACTTC. This sequence encodes CASSATIRGNEQYF.

The rearrangement joins TRBV28 to TRBJ1-4; possible D gene TRBD1, 6 bases. The CDR3 has 15 amino acids. The germline CDR1 and CDR2 sequences are MDHEN and SYDVKM. The V end lost 3 bases, the J end lost 8 bases, and 16 bases lay between the germline ends. CDR3 in amino acids: CASSFFQQGGEKLFF. The DNA for the CDR3 is TGTGCCAGCAGTTTTTTCCAACAGGGAGGCGAAAAACTGTTTTTT.

This chain joins TRBV19 and TRBJ2-2, with D unresolved. The CDR3 loop spans 13 amino acids. Germline lookup yields CDR1 LNHDA and CDR2 SQIVND (reference sequence). Trimming stripped 1 base from V and 8 bases from J, with 8 bases between. The CDR3 region has the DNA TGTGCCAGTAGTATAGTAGATAGTGGGGAGCTGTTTTTT. Its protein product is CASSIVDSGELFF.

CDR3 DNA: TGTGCCAGCAGCCTAACGACCCAAAGCTACACCTTC. As protein: CASSLTTQSYTF. J is TRBJ1-2 and V is TRBV9; unclear D gene. The CDR3 consists of 12 residues. Per the germline V gene, CDR1 is SGDLS and CDR2 is YYNGEE. The V gene lost 4 bases and the J gene lost 9 bases, with 13 bases spanning the gap.

This chain uses TRBV7-9 with TRBJ2-1; D is ambiguous. The CDR3 spans 11 residues. V was clipped by 8 bases and J by 9 bases, with 11 bases between them. The germline V gene has CDR1 SEHNR and CDR2 FQNEAQ (reference sequence). The CDR3 region has the DNA TGTGCCAGCGGTTCGGTAGGTGAGCAGTTCTTC. It encodes CASGSVGEQFF.

The chain couples TRBV4-2 to TRBJ1-2; the D is unclear. Trimming pared 0 bases from V and 8 bases from J, leaving 19 bases between. Germline-derived CDR1 and CDR2 are LGHNA and YNFKEQ. This CDR3 comprises 16 residues. Here the CDR3 reads CASSQDRSGVWSGYTF. CDR3 bases: TGTGCCAGCAGCCAAGATAGATCTGGCGTCTGGTCCGGCTACACCTTC.

The chain links TRBV7-8 to TRBJ2-2; a possible D gene is TRBD1 (5 bases). CDR1 is SGHVS and CDR2 is FQNEAQ in the germline V gene. Trimming took off 1 base at V and 2 bases at J, with 14 bases between the two ends. The CDR3 loop spans 17 amino acids. The CDR3 loop reads CASSLVRFGANTGELFF. In DNA form, the CDR3 reads TGTGCCAGCAGCTTAGTTCGTTTTGGGGCCAACACCGGGGAGCTGTTTTTT.

This clone was detected a few times. One junction end does not reproduce the germline sequence, and a read error may be involved. The J gene is TRBJ2-5, the V gene TRBV4-3; a possible D gene is TRBD1 (6 bases). This CDR3 region has 13 residues. In germline, CDR1 is LGHNA, CDR2 YSLEER. The CDR3 is CASSEDRIRTQYF. DNA for the CDR3: TGCGCCAGCAGCGAAGACAGGATTCGGACCCAGTACTTC.

The rearrangement links TRBV29-1 to TRBJ2-7, with 9 bases fitting TRBD1. The V and J ends lost 5 bases and 6 bases, in that order; junction bases with no gene match: 14. The CDR3 loop spans 15 amino acids. CDR1 is SQVTM, CDR2 ANQGSEA, per germline. CDR3 sequence (DNA): TGCAGCGTTATAGCACCGGACAGGGGTGCTTCCGAGCAGTACTTC. This sequence encodes CSVIAPDRGASEQYF.

V is TRBV20-1 and J is TRBJ1-2; D not resolved. V was cut by 6 bases and J by 5 bases, with 7 bases left in between. Per the germline V gene, CDR1 is DFQATT and CDR2 is SNEGSKA (reference sequence). CDR3 length: 10 residues. This CDR3 is CSALQYGYTF. CDR3 coding DNA: TGCAGTGCCCTCCAGTATGGCTACACCTTC.

Note on this clone: Other DNA sequences in the same sample also yield this CDR3. The chain is built from TRBV7-9 and TRBJ2-7; perhaps TRBD1 as D (5 bases). The CDR3 consists of 14 residues. The V gene lost 4 bases and the J gene lost 3 bases, with 13 bases spanning the gap. The germline CDR1 and CDR2 sequences are SEHNR and FQNEAQ (reference sequence). CDR3 loop: CASSSTGASYEQYF. The DNA for the CDR3 is TGTGCCAGCAGCTCCACTGGGGCGAGCTACGAGCAGTACTTC. Full variable domain (remainder filled in from reference TRBV7-9 and TRBJ2-7): DTGVSQNPRHKITKRGQNVTFRCDPISEHNRLYWYRQTLGQGPEFLTYFQNEAQLEKSRLLSDRFSAERPKGSFSTLEIQRTEQGDSAMYLCASSSTGASYEQYFGPGTRLTVT.

The V gene is TRBV20-1, the J gene TRBJ1-5; D unclear. The CDR3 is made up of 11 amino acids. The V and J ends lost 3 bases and 5 bases respectively, with 5 bases between them. Germline V gives CDR1 DFQATT, CDR2 SNEGSKA (reference sequence). Here the CDR3 reads CSASEHQPQHF. The CDR3 nucleotides are TGCAGTGCTAGTGAACATCAGCCCCAGCATTTT.

This chain uses TRBV5-8 with TRBJ2-7; perhaps TRBD2 as D (5 bases). V was cut by 0 bases and J by 4 bases, with 11 bases left in between. The germline CDR1 and CDR2 sequences are SGHTS and YDEGEE. The length of the CDR3 is 14 residues. CDR3: CASSLDPGWYEQYF. The DNA of the CDR3 is TGTGCCAGCAGCTTGGATCCGGGGTGGTACGAGCAGTACTTC.

The chain links TRBV30 to TRBJ2-7; D call uncertain. Germline CDR1 reads GTSNPN; CDR2 reads SVGIG (reference sequence). V lost 2 bases, J lost 6 bases, and 14 bases lay in between. This CDR3 spans 13 amino acids. The CDR3 spells CAWSSWVGSEQYF. For the CDR3, the DNA is TGTGCCTGGAGTAGCTGGGTCGGGTCCGAGCAGTACTTC.